This T cell receptor (beta chain) was identified during a study of cytomegalovirus exposure and HLA in healthy donors. Study results and limitations: Later on, an analysis tied approximately 17,000 TCR beta sequences to HLA alleles at 0.05 false discovery rate. For TCR beta chains, V- and J-gene trimming was later linked to a missense DCLRE1C variant. Testing in vitro showed three CMV-associated chains specific for CMV antigens.

As concerns this clone: Its antigen is as yet unknown.

In germline, CDR1 is SEHNR, CDR2 FQNEAQ (reference sequence). The CDR3 covers 15 residues. Losses at the gene ends were 5 bases for V and 8 bases for J; bases not matched to a gene: 9. PCR primers comprised 60 Vbeta and 13 Jbeta primers. The assay was immunoSEQ multiplex PCR, and TCRdb's table has in-frame clones only and misses some. This sample carries 85,000 to 130,000 clones, over 55% of them seen once, and the ten largest clones take 2.5% to 3%. It was healthy bone marrow donors who served as donors. V gene TRBV7-9 combines with J gene TRBJ1-4; 9 positions agree with TRBD1. This receptor was obtained from a female donor in good health and CMV-seronegative. The sequencing sample was made of PBMCs. CDR3 sequence: CASSRGGTGSEKLFF. The CDR3 DNA sequence: TGTGCCAGCAGCCGGGGGGGGACAGGGTCGGAAAAACTGTTTTTT.